This T cell receptor (beta chain) was sequenced during a study of T-cell reconstitution after alpha-beta-depleted transplantation in children. Per the germline V gene, CDR1 is MGHDK and CDR2 is SYGVNS. V was cut by 4 bases and J by 0 bases, with 9 bases left in between. The length of the CDR3 is 14 residues. Ten or more counts support this clonotype. The library targeted TCRbeta and was prepared with unique molecular identifiers. MiXCR, run by TCRdb on the PCR reads, gives a single entry per CDR3 protein. Of 230,000 or so distinct CDR3 sequences in the sample, about 8.8% are singletons; the top ten hold 5.1%.

This TCR was sampled from a human donor who donated a stem cell graft to a child with SCID. The J gene is TRBJ1-1, the V gene TRBV25-1; TRBD1 might be the D (5 bases). The material sequenced was PBMCs from the stem cell graft donor, taken from the stem cell graft. CDR3 amino acids: CASSGRGVNTEAFF. CDR3 nucleotides: TGTGCCAGCAGTGGCCGGGGGGTGAACACTGAAGCTTTCTTT.